A selection of T cell receptor beta chains follows, all from one sample in a study of blood T cells in healthy people across ages. Using its own MiXCR run on the 5' RACE reads, TCRdb lists one record per CDR3 protein. The table records some 790,000 distinct CDR3 sequences, under 30% of them present only once. The sample comprised blood. The receptors stem from a woman aged 80 or older in good health. Each CDR3 is given without its conserved first and last residue. Each record gives: V gene, J gene, CDR3 protein.

v_call: TRBV7-9; j_call: TRBJ1-2; cdr3_aa: ASSLPRGTGINYGYT
v_call: TRBV6-2/TRBV6-3; j_call: TRBJ1-1; cdr3_aa: ASRPPGRVTEAF
v_call: TRBV7-9; j_call: TRBJ1-4; cdr3_aa: ASSLFGQGEKRF
v_call: TRBV6-2/TRBV6-3; j_call: TRBJ2-1; cdr3_aa: ASRAPPLANEQF
v_call: TRBV12-3/TRBV12-4; j_call: TRBJ2-7; cdr3_aa: ASSAGLAGGPYEQY
v_call: TRBV7-2; j_call: TRBJ2-1; cdr3_aa: ASSSDGGGYNEQF
v_call: TRBV29-1; j_call: TRBJ2-5; cdr3_aa: SGGLNSNEQY
v_call: TRBV5-6; j_call: TRBJ1-1; cdr3_aa: ASSLAGGPNTEAF
v_call: TRBV27; j_call: TRBJ2-3; cdr3_aa: ASRLQGLSTDTPY
v_call: TRBV20-1; j_call: TRBJ2-6; cdr3_aa: SASVSGANVLT
v_call: TRBV20-1; j_call: TRBJ1-3; cdr3_aa: SAMDWDRDPGNTIY
v_call: TRBV20-1; j_call: TRBJ2-1; cdr3_aa: SASDGNEQF
v_call: TRBV11-2; j_call: TRBJ2-3; cdr3_aa: ASSSRLRTDTQY
v_call: TRBV20-1; j_call: TRBJ1-5; cdr3_aa: SAIGQGDQPQH
v_call: TRBV7-9; j_call: TRBJ2-3; cdr3_aa: ASSLWERDADTQY
v_call: TRBV7-9; j_call: TRBJ2-5; cdr3_aa: ASSRGQGSWETQY
v_call: TRBV9; j_call: TRBJ2-5; cdr3_aa: ASSEGLAGSNEQY